A selection of T cell receptor beta chains follows, all from one sample in a study of T-cell memory formation after mild COVID-19. Via MiXCR, TCRdb re-called the 5' RACE reads, giving one row per CDR3 protein. Of about 540,000 distinct CDR3 sequences in the sample, approximately 20% were seen once. The sample comprised PBMCs or a T cell subset sorted from them (not recorded which). The receptors were gathered from an adult woman who had mild COVID-19 (a few samples of this study predate the infection). Cell type and time point are not known. CDR3s include the opening cysteine and the closing phenylalanine or tryptophan. The order of the fields is J gene, V gene, CDR3 length, CDR3 protein.

>TRBJ2-7|TRBV20-1|15
CSARSSRRPAYEQYF
>TRBJ1-1|TRBV7-9|14
CASSLEFRSAEAFF
>TRBJ1-2|TRBV12-3/TRBV12-4|14
CASRRGAGDYGYTF
>TRBJ2-1|TRBV7-9|14
CASSLGTSEDEQFF
>TRBJ2-3|TRBV4-1|14
CASSQEGNTDTQYF
>TRBJ2-2|TRBV12-3/TRBV12-4|14
CASSLRTGLGELFF
>TRBJ1-2|TRBV29-1|12
CSVGRGVDGYTF
>TRBJ2-2|TRBV5-1|13
CASNTGHTGELFF
>TRBJ2-2|TRBV7-2|16
CASSPWTVGSTGELFF
>TRBJ1-1|TRBV12-3/TRBV12-4|14
CASSDRGASTEAFF
>TRBJ1-3|TRBV5-1|15
CASSPTGAAGNTIYF
>TRBJ2-3|TRBV20-1|15
CSAPDLTWYTDTQYF
>TRBJ2-7|TRBV20-1|10
CSAAGREQYF
>TRBJ2-5|TRBV24-1|11
CATSAGETQYF
>TRBJ2-3|TRBV4-2|19
CASSQVTWTGGGGTDTQYF
>TRBJ1-2|TRBV6-5|12
CASSYPGQGYTF
>TRBJ2-2|TRBV15|16
CATSNSYKDLTGELFF
>TRBJ2-1|TRBV7-6|16
CASSLGNLAGNNEQFF
>TRBJ1-1|TRBV9|14
CASSVLPVETEAFF
>TRBJ1-2|TRBV24-1|15
CATSDKTSGNYGYTF
>TRBJ2-7|TRBV3-1|17
CASSQPATSGRSYEQYF
>TRBJ2-1|TRBV4-2|15
CASSQGLGGYNEQFF
>TRBJ1-1|TRBV4-1|16
CASSQVILAMNTEAFF
>TRBJ2-3|TRBV20-1|15
CSAREGKTGIDTQYF
>TRBJ1-2|TRBV6-5|14
CASSAAGGAYGYTF
>TRBJ2-1|TRBV7-2|16
CASSARLGGIHNEQFF
>TRBJ2-1|TRBV19|14
CASKRRQGKNEQFF
>TRBJ2-1|TRBV7-2|13
CASSAQRYNEQFF
>TRBJ1-1|TRBV5-1|14
CASSGDSVNTEAFF
>TRBJ1-1|TRBV5-1|14
CASSLVGAGAEAFF
>TRBJ1-2|TRBV2|10
CASSTSSYTF
>TRBJ2-6|TRBV5-1|17
CASSLDPPFAGANVLTF
>TRBJ2-7|TRBV3-1|14
CASSLGRGMYEQYF
>TRBJ2-5|TRBV6-5|13
CASSVTVQETQYF
>TRBJ2-2|TRBV7-6|20
CASSFSRLAGAPEGTGELFF
>TRBJ1-2|TRBV29-1|12
CSVDTGHYGYTF
>TRBJ2-4|TRBV6-5|15
CASSSGTSGGGIQYF
>TRBJ2-2|TRBV11-2|11
CASSLERELFF
>TRBJ1-1|TRBV7-9|14
CASSLAPIYTEAFF
>TRBJ2-7|TRBV20-1|15
CSARDGQGPTHEQYF
>TRBJ2-7|TRBV11-3|15
CASRMGRGRGNEQYF
>TRBJ2-7|TRBV29-1|14
CSALLQGFGYEQYF
>TRBJ2-7|TRBV20-1|14
CSASSRATTYEQYF
>TRBJ1-5|TRBV6-6|17
CASSNPGTGVGSQPQHF
>TRBJ1-1|TRBV7-6|14
CASALGTGNTEAFF
>TRBJ1-5|TRBV3-1|15
CASSQGTGGFQPQHF
>TRBJ2-5|TRBV6-6|14
CASSQQGYQETQYF
>TRBJ2-3|TRBV5-1|17
CASRRNENVSPTDTQYF
>TRBJ1-2|TRBV30|13
CAWGAGAGYGYTF